The present entry profiles one TCR beta chain with its context. This record comes from a study of T cells in narcolepsy. Produced via immunoSEQ multiplex PCR; TCRdb's table is partial and in-frame only. The sample lists about 37,000 clones, roughly 80% occurring once. V lost 2 bases to trimming and J lost 4 bases, with 10 bases between them. This CDR3 is built from 14 residues. In germline, CDR1 is KGHSH, CDR2 LQKENI. Specimen: memory (CD45RA-) CD4+ T cells from blood. The genes are TRBV18 and TRBJ2-3, with D uncertain. This clonotype originated in a human donor in good health. The CDR3: CASSPVKAPDTQYF. CDR3 DNA: TGTGCCAGCTCACCAGTAAAGGCCCCAGATACGCAGTATTTT.